The 27 T cell receptor beta chains listed next were all sequenced from one sample in a study of shared clonotypes between healthy human individuals. Terminally differentiated effector memory CD45RA+ cells were left out of the naive CD8 fraction, which was CD45RO-negative and positively selected for CCR7. Assay: immunoSEQ multiplex PCR; the TCRdb copy retains only in-frame clones and omits some. The sample shows 550,000 to 600,000 clones, about 98% of them seen only once. Material for sequencing was naive CD8+ T cells sorted from blood. These receptors all come from a man aged 25-45 years in good health.

The chain recombines TRBV7-9 with TRBJ1-5; D gene unclear. This CDR3 contains 15 residues. Germline CDR1 and CDR2: SEHNR and FQNEAQ (reference sequence). Trimming removed 1 base from V and 6 bases from J, with 13 bases in between. The CDR3 nucleotides are TGTGCCAGCAGCTTAGGGGGAAGCCCGGGTCAGCCCCAGCATTTT. It yields the protein CASSLGGSPGQPQHF.

The chain is built from TRBV5-6 and TRBJ2-1, with 9 nucleotides matching TRBD1. The CDR3 covers 15 residues. Germline trimming cut 0 bases from V and 10 bases from J; bases unmatched to any gene: 8. The V gene's germline CDR1 is SGHDT and CDR2 YYEEEE. The CDR3: CASSLVGQGPGEQFF. CDR3 sequence (DNA): TGTGCCAGCAGCTTGGTTGGACAGGGGCCTGGGGAGCAGTTCTTC.

The gene calls are TRBV9 and TRBJ2-2, with D uncertain. Deletions cut 5 bases from V and 2 bases from J, with 10 bases between. Germline V gives CDR1 SGDLS, CDR2 YYNGEE. The CDR3 sequence is 14 residues long. CDR3 DNA: TGTGCCAGCAGGGAGACTCATAACACCGGGGAGCTGTTTTTT. Protein: CASRETHNTGELFF.

Here the CDR3 reads CASSLRTGGDTQYF. The CDR3 nucleotides read TGTGCCAGCAGCCTCCGGACAGGGGGAGATACGCAGTATTTT. The genes are TRBV7-7 and TRBJ2-3; 10 nucleotides agree with TRBD1. The CDR3 loop spans 14 amino acids. The V and J ends lost 5 bases and 5 bases, in that order; junction bases with no gene match: 4. CDR1 is SSHAT, CDR2 FNYEAQ, per germline (reference sequence).

V usage is TRBV11-2 and J usage is TRBJ2-1; D might be TRBD1 (5 bases). Germline values: CDR1 SGHAT, CDR2 FQNNGV. CDR3 length: 16 residues. V shed 5 bases and J shed 9 bases, with 23 bases lying between them. The DNA of the CDR3 is TGTGCCAGCAGCCAACAAACTATAAGTTCGGACACTGAGCAGTTCTTC. Translation: CASSQQTISSDTEQFF.

This chain uses TRBV2 with TRBJ2-1; D ambiguous. The CDR3 has 12 residues. Trimming stripped 1 base from V and 7 bases from J, with 5 bases between. The germline V gene encodes CDR1 SNHLY and CDR2 FYNNEI. This chain's CDR3 is CASSEGGNEQFF. The CDR3 nucleotides read TGTGCCAGCAGTGAAGGGGGAAATGAGCAGTTCTTC.

The V gene is TRBV11-2, the J gene TRBJ2-5, with TRBD2 as a possible D gene (6 bases). Per the germline V gene, CDR1 is SGHAT and CDR2 is FQNNGV. The CDR3 is 15 residues long. Trimming took off 2 bases at V and 2 bases at J, with 12 bases between the two ends. The CDR3 DNA reads as TGTGCCAGCAGCTTAACCGGGACTTCGCAAGAGACCCAGTACTTC. It codes for CASSLTGTSQETQYF.

This clone was detected once. The CDR3 bases are TGTGCCAGCAGTCCTAAGTTTAGCGACTACGAGCAGTACTTC. Translating gives CASSPKFSDYEQYF. The rearrangement links TRBV28 to TRBJ2-7, with D perhaps matching TRBD2 (5 bases). CDR3 size: 14 residues. From germline, CDR1 is MDHEN and CDR2 SYDVKM. V was shortened by 5 bases and J by 3 bases, with 14 bases between the two germline ends.

The rearrangement joins TRBV18 to TRBJ2-1; D is undetermined. This CDR3 is 15 amino acids long. In germline, CDR1 is KGHSH, CDR2 LQKENI. V was clipped by 6 bases and J by 1 base, with 13 bases between them. This CDR3 is CASSDMTRSYNEQFF. The DNA of the CDR3 is TGTGCCAGCTCTGATATGACCCGATCCTACAATGAGCAGTTCTTC.

For this clone: The sample has other DNA sequences that encode this CDR3 too. The chain has TRBV6-5 and TRBJ2-7, with TRBD1 identical over 9 bases. The CDR3 consists of 14 residues. The J segment lost 4 bases and the V segment lost 4 bases, leaving 5 bases of the junction unmatched. Germline CDR1 reads MNHEY; CDR2 reads SVGAGI. The CDR3 DNA follows: TGTGCCAGCAGTTCCCGGGACAGGGATTACGAGCAGTACTTC. Its translation: CASSSRDRDYEQYF.

This clone was counted a single time. This chain links TRBV27 with TRBJ2-7, with 9 bases lining up with TRBD2. This CDR3 has 15 amino acids. V shed 5 bases and J 2 bases; nucleotides not matched to a gene: 7. Germline V gene lookup returns CDR1 MNHEY and CDR2 SMNVEV (reference sequence). The CDR3 DNA is TGTGCCAGCAGTCTAACCCAGCGGGGGGCCTACGAGCAGTACTTC. This sequence encodes CASSLTQRGAYEQYF.

On this clone: Other nucleotide sequences in the sample specify the same CDR3. The chain joins TRBV5-5 to TRBJ2-7; the D is unclear. The CDR3 runs to 13 residues. CDR1 SGHKS and CDR2 YYEKEE come from the germline V gene (reference sequence). The V gene lost 1 base and the J gene lost 1 base, with 6 bases spanning the gap. CDR3 amino acids: CASSLPDSYEQYF. Here the CDR3 DNA reads TGTGCCAGCAGCTTGCCAGATTCCTACGAGCAGTACTTC.

The V and J genes are TRBV6-1 and TRBJ2-5; 8 nucleotides line up with TRBD2. J was trimmed by 2 bases and V by 1 base; bases with no gene match: 3. CDR3 length: 15 residues. From germline, CDR1 is MNHNS and CDR2 SASEGT. The CDR3 sequence: CASSEELAVQETQYF. CDR3 nucleotides: TGTGCCAGCAGTGAAGAACTAGCGGTACAAGAGACCCAGTACTTC.

V usage is TRBV9 and J usage is TRBJ2-7; 8 nucleotides match TRBD2. This CDR3 is 14 amino acids long. In germline, CDR1 is SGDLS, CDR2 YYNGEE. J was trimmed by 7 bases and V by 4 bases; bases with no gene match: 10. The CDR3 DNA reads TGTGCCAGCAGCTTCTCGGGAGGGCCGGGGGAGCAGTACTTC. Encoded protein: CASSFSGGPGEQYF. Complete variable domain (other parts from reference TRBV9 and TRBJ2-7): DSGVTQTPKHLITATGQRVTLRCSPRSGDLSVYWYQQSLDQGLQFLIQYYNGEERAKGNILERFSAQQFPDLHSELNLSSLELGDSALYFCASSFSGGPGEQYFGPGTRLTVT.

The genes are TRBV27 and TRBJ2-2; 9 bases match TRBD1. V trimming: 7 bases; J trimming: 1 base; junction bases outside the gene matches: 10. The CDR3 spans 17 residues. Germline CDR1 is MNHEY and CDR2 is SMNVEV (reference sequence). CDR3 sequence: CASTPLQGAMNTGELFF. The CDR3 DNA reads as TGTGCCAGCACCCCTTTACAGGGGGCTATGAACACCGGGGAGCTGTTTTTT.

V and J are TRBV9 and TRBJ2-5; 7 bases line up with TRBD2. Germline CDR1 is SGDLS and CDR2 is YYNGEE. Trimming cost V 0 bases and J 4 bases; bases outside gene matches: 6. The CDR3 runs to 15 residues. In DNA form, the CDR3 reads TGTGCCAGCAGCGTAGCTTTGGGGGAGGGAGAGACCCAGTACTTC. Its translation is CASSVALGEGETQYF.

The chain carries TRBV11-2 and TRBJ2-7; 7 bases are a match to TRBD1. Germline lookup yields CDR1 SGHAT and CDR2 FQNNGV. The CDR3 length is 14 residues. V shed 8 bases, J shed 0 bases, and the junction held 7 bases outside the gene matches. The CDR3 is CASWSGTDSYEQYF. The CDR3 nucleotides read TGTGCCAGCTGGTCCGGGACAGACTCCTACGAGCAGTACTTC. Full variable domain (remainder filled in from reference TRBV11-2 and TRBJ2-7): EAGVAQSPRYKIIEKRQSVAFWCNPISGHATLYWYQQILGQGPKLLIQFQNNGVVDDSQLPKDRFSAERLKGVDSTLKIQPAKLEDSAVYLCASWSGTDSYEQYFGPGTRLTVT.

The chain joins TRBV27 to TRBJ2-3; D may be TRBD1 (6 bases). Trimming cost V 7 bases and J 0 bases, with 11 bases left between them. The germline V gene encodes CDR1 MNHEY and CDR2 SMNVEV (reference sequence). The CDR3 spans 14 residues. The DNA of the CDR3 is TGTGCCAGCAACCGGGACACCAGCACAGATACGCAGTATTTT. This sequence encodes CASNRDTSTDTQYF.

The chain links TRBV6-1 to TRBJ2-3, with TRBD2 matching 7 bases. The germline V gene has CDR1 MNHNS and CDR2 SASEGT. The CDR3 runs to 15 residues. Unmatched junction bases numbered 9, after V lost 6 bases and J lost 3 bases. The chain's CDR3 is CASRFREGSTDTQYF. The DNA for the CDR3 is TGTGCCAGCAGATTCAGGGAGGGTAGTACAGATACGCAGTATTTT.

The chain joins TRBV5-6 to TRBJ2-3; D not resolved. The CDR3 extends over 13 amino acids. Germline CDR1 is SGHDT and CDR2 is YYEEEE. V was trimmed by 1 base and J by 0 bases, leaving 3 bases between them. CDR3 residues: CASSLPSTDTQYF. For the CDR3, the DNA is TGTGCCAGCAGCTTGCCTAGCACAGATACGCAGTATTTT.

The rearrangement uses TRBV5-4 and TRBJ2-7; weak D call: TRBD1 (5 bases). V dropped 0 bases and J dropped 5 bases, with 12 bases sitting between them. The CDR3 covers 14 residues. Germline CDR1 is SGHNT and CDR2 is YYREEE (reference sequence). As DNA, the CDR3 is TGTGCCAGCAGCTTGGGGACAAGCAGCCACGAGCAGTACTTC. Its protein is CASSLGTSSHEQYF.

The rearrangement uses TRBV19 and TRBJ2-7, with D hard to call. The germline V gene has CDR1 LNHDA and CDR2 SQIVND (reference sequence). V was pared by 10 bases and J by 6 bases, with 16 bases between. This CDR3 spans 12 amino acids. CDR3 nucleotides: TGTGCCACCAGGCCAGCCTTTGGCGAGCAGTACTTC. It specifies CATRPAFGEQYF.

The rearrangement joins TRBV7-9 to TRBJ1-1; D may be TRBD1 (6 bases). V gave up 5 bases and J gave up 2 bases, with 15 bases separating them. This CDR3 is 15 amino acids long. CDR1 is SEHNR, CDR2 FQNEAQ, per germline (reference sequence). The CDR3, as DNA: TGTGCCAGCAGCCCGATGGGGGCAGACAACACTGAAGCTTTCTTT. Its translation: CASSPMGADNTEAFF.

V usage is TRBV5-4 and J usage is TRBJ1-1; 7 bases fit TRBD1. V gave up 2 bases and J gave up 4 bases; unmatched junction bases: 5. CDR1 SGHNT and CDR2 YYREEE come from the germline V gene (reference sequence). The CDR3 length is 14 residues. The CDR3 sequence: CASSFLQGFTEAFF. Written as DNA, the CDR3 is TGTGCCAGCAGCTTCTTACAGGGGTTCACTGAAGCTTTCTTT.

The V call is TRBV27, the J call TRBJ2-5; 11 bases are shared with TRBD1. V gave up 6 bases and J gave up 7 bases; unmatched junction bases: 10. The CDR3 totals 15 residues. Germline CDR1 and CDR2: MNHEY and SMNVEV (reference sequence). The CDR3 loop is CASRGPGQGVGTQYF. As DNA, the CDR3 is TGTGCCAGCAGGGGACCGGGACAGGGGGTCGGGACCCAGTACTTC.

This clone has a handful of counts. The CDR3 is CASSLSRRYEQYF. The CDR3 DNA is TGTGCCAGCAGTTTATCAAGGCGCTACGAGCAGTACTTC. The chain carries TRBV27 and TRBJ2-7; no clear D. CDR1 MNHEY and CDR2 SMNVEV come from the germline V gene (reference sequence). The CDR3 length is 13 residues. V gave up 0 bases and J gave up 3 bases, with 6 bases separating them.

The chain uses TRBV29-1 and TRBJ2-1; TRBD2 matches 9 bases. The CDR3 sequence is 14 residues long. V lost 4 bases, J lost 7 bases, and 8 bases stayed unmatched. Germline CDR1 and CDR2: SQVTM and ANQGSEA. In nucleotides, the CDR3 is TGCAGCGTTGTTAGCGGGAGCGTCGGGAATGAGCAGTTCTTC. Its protein product is CSVVSGSVGNEQFF.